This record covers a single TCR beta chain. CDR1 and CDR2 from the germline V gene are MNHEY and SMNVEV (reference sequence). The CDR3 has 16 amino acids. With 2 bases clipped from V and 0 bases from J, the junction kept 4 bases outside the gene matches. Assay: immunoSEQ multiplex PCR; the TCRdb copy retains only in-frame clones and omits some. The profile covers approximately 420,000 clones, with roughly 90% appearing a single time and about 4% taken by the ten largest. The sample's treatment: around 19 received Ad26.COV2.S at low or high dose, single or two shots; 5 received placebo; per-sample allocation not given. Day 63 after the first vaccine or placebo injection was the time point for sampling. Spike of the Wuhan-strain SARS-CoV-2 was expressed by an Ad26 vector, which formed the vaccine. The source of the sample is a study of Ad26.COV2.S vaccination and SARS-CoV-2 variants.

The sequencing here drew on peripheral blood, taken in a trial of Ad26.COV2.S vaccine versus placebo. This chain joins TRBV27 and TRBJ2-1, with 7 bases that match TRBD2. This clonotype was obtained from a person between 18 and 59 years old who received the Ad26.COV2.S COVID-19 vaccine or a placebo. The CDR3 DNA follows: TGTGCCAGCAGTTTAGGGCGGGGGACCTCCTACAATGAGCAGTTCTTC. Its protein is CASSLGRGTSYNEQFF.